Below, 15 T cell receptor beta chains from the same sample are listed, as sequenced in a study of PD-1 blockade in classical Hodgkin lymphoma. The assay was immunoSEQ multiplex PCR, and TCRdb's table has in-frame clones only and misses some. The table has some 18,000 clones, 80% seen once. The patients all showed relapse after autologous stem cell transplantation, while their brentuximab vedotin exposure varied. The material sequenced was peripheral blood mononuclear cells (PBMCs), taken at baseline. The receptors originated from a human donor with classical Hodgkin lymphoma.

V and J are TRBV6-1 and TRBJ1-2; D is undetermined. Germline CDR1 reads MNHNS; CDR2 reads SASEGT. CDR3 length: 15 amino acids. Trimming pared 5 bases from V and 0 bases from J, leaving 13 bases between. For the CDR3, the DNA is TGTGCCAGCAGTCCCCAGCGGGGAGCTAACTATGGCTACACCTTC. Protein product: CASSPQRGANYGYTF.

The table lists this clone with a count of one. This chain links TRBV30 with TRBJ2-7; TRBD1 agrees at 8 bases. The trim removed 4 bases at V and 3 bases at J, leaving 2 bases unmatched. This CDR3 spans 12 amino acids. CDR1 and CDR2 (germline): GTSNPN, SVGIG (reference sequence). CDR3: CAWNRGSYEQYF. The DNA for the CDR3 is TGTGCCTGGAACAGGGGGAGCTACGAGCAGTACTTC.

This clone was observed a handful of times. The chain links TRBV5-8 to TRBJ1-2; D is ambiguous. Germline loops: CDR1 SGHTS, CDR2 YDEGEE. The CDR3 sequence is 12 residues long. Trimming pared 4 bases from V and 0 bases from J, leaving 4 bases between. CDR3 sequence: CASSPTNYGYTF. The CDR3 DNA reads as TGTGCCAGCAGCCCCACTAACTATGGCTACACCTTC.

This clone was counted a single time. DNA for the CDR3: TGTGCCAGCAGCCCCGGACTAGCGGGAGGGATCGCCTACGAGCAGTACTTC. Translating it yields CASSPGLAGGIAYEQYF. The chain links TRBV11-2 to TRBJ2-7; 15 positions agree with TRBD2. CDR3 length: 17 residues. Germline assignment: CDR1 SGHAT and CDR2 FQNNGV. The trim removed 5 bases at V and 2 bases at J, leaving 7 bases unmatched.

This chain links TRBV27 with TRBJ1-2; TRBD1 aligns across 10 bases. V dropped 5 bases and J dropped 9; count of bases not matched to a gene: 6. Germline CDR1 reads MNHEY; CDR2 reads SMNVEV (reference sequence). CDR3 length: 13 residues. The CDR3 sequence is CASSRDRGSSYTF. Written as DNA, the CDR3 is TGTGCCAGCAGTCGGGACAGGGGCAGTAGCTACACCTTC.

The chain uses TRBV19 and TRBJ2-7, with D maybe TRBD1 (6 bases). Germline CDR1 and CDR2: LNHDA and SQIVND (reference sequence). The CDR3 is 15 residues long. Trimming cost V 5 bases and J 0 bases, with 14 bases left between them. The CDR3, as DNA: TGTGCCAGTAGTGTCCTTACAGGGAGCTCCTACGAGCAGTACTTC. This translates into CASSVLTGSSYEQYF.

The chain joins TRBV29-1 to TRBJ1-4; D call uncertain. This CDR3 spans 13 amino acids. Germline CDR1 is SQVTM and CDR2 is ANQGSEA. V shed 5 bases and J shed 6 bases, with 13 bases lying between them. The CDR3 DNA follows: TGCAGCGTTTTTGTACAGTCCTATGAAAAACTGTTTTTT. Translating gives CSVFVQSYEKLFF.

This chain connects TRBV5-1 to TRBJ1-3, with 8 bases matching TRBD1. J was trimmed by 2 bases and V by 1 base; bases with no gene match: 2. Germline CDR1 is SGHRS and CDR2 is YFSETQ. The CDR3 spans 15 residues. CDR3 nucleotides: TGCGCCAGCAGCTTGCAGGGGGCCACTGGAAACACCATATATTTT. Its protein is CASSLQGATGNTIYF.

The genes are TRBV4-1 and TRBJ2-5; D is ambiguous. Germline CDR1 reads MGHRA; CDR2 reads YSYEKL. The CDR3 spans 12 residues. Trimming stripped 3 bases from V and 5 bases from J, with 7 bases between. The CDR3 here is CASSQTVETQYF. The CDR3 DNA is TGCGCCAGCAGCCAGACCGTTGAGACCCAGTACTTC.

J is TRBJ2-7 and V is TRBV7-9, with D possibly matching TRBD1 (6 bases). Trimming left V 2 bases short and J 2 bases short, with 10 bases between. The CDR3 spans 14 residues. Germline values: CDR1 SEHNR, CDR2 FQNEAQ (reference sequence). As DNA, the CDR3 is TGTGCCAGCAGCTTAAGAGGGGACACCTACGAGCAGTACTTC. Translation: CASSLRGDTYEQYF.

CDR3: CASSPQGKDGYTF. DNA of the CDR3: TGTGCCAGCAGCCCACAGGGCAAAGATGGCTACACCTTC. V usage is TRBV6-5 and J usage is TRBJ1-2; perhaps TRBD1 as D (6 bases). Germline V gene sequence: CDR1 MNHEY, CDR2 SVGAGI. This CDR3 is 13 amino acids long. V lost 6 bases, J lost 6 bases, and 14 bases lay in between.

J is TRBJ1-4 and V is TRBV6-5; the D is unclear. CDR1 MNHEY and CDR2 SVGAGI come from the germline V gene. This CDR3 region has 14 residues. With 4 bases removed from V and 8 bases from J, the gap between germline ends came to 14 bases. The DNA for the CDR3 is TGTGCCAGCAGTTCCCACGGAGAGGACGAAAAACTGTTTTTT. Translating it yields CASSSHGEDEKLFF.

The CDR3 DNA follows: TGTGCCAGCAGTCCCGGGGTCTTCACAGATACGCAGTATTTT. Translated, it gives CASSPGVFTDTQYF. The chain joins TRBV6-5 to TRBJ2-3; a weak D match, TRBD2 (5 bases). CDR3 size: 14 residues. V was shortened by 5 bases and J by 2 bases, with 11 bases between the two germline ends. Germline CDR1 is MNHEY and CDR2 is SVGAGI.

The chain couples TRBV10-3 to TRBJ2-3; possible D gene TRBD1, 7 bases. The CDR3 length is 17 residues. Germline CDR1 ENHRY, CDR2 SYGVKD. V was cut by 2 bases and J by 1 base, with 16 bases left in between. This chain's CDR3 is CAISEILTGEGTDTQYF. In DNA form, the CDR3 reads TGTGCCATCAGTGAGATTTTAACAGGGGAGGGCACAGATACGCAGTATTTT.

DNA for the CDR3: TGTGCCAGCAGTGAAAGGGTAGGCATGAACACTGAAGCTTTCTTT. Amino acid sequence: CASSERVGMNTEAFF. V usage is TRBV28 and J usage is TRBJ1-1; D is ambiguous. The V end was cut by 5 bases, the J end by 0 bases, with 13 bases between. CDR3 length equals 15 residues. The germline CDR1 and CDR2 sequences are MDHEN and SYDVKM. Full variable domain (outside the CDR3, taken from reference TRBV28 and TRBJ1-1): DVKVTQSSRYLVKRTGEKVFLECVQDMDHENMFWYRQDPGLGLRLIYFSYDVKMKEKGDIPEGYSVSREKKERFSLILESASTNQTSMYLCASSERVGMNTEAFFGQGTRLTVV.